This T cell receptor (beta chain) comes out of a study of cytomegalovirus exposure and HLA in healthy donors. The assay was immunoSEQ multiplex PCR, and TCRdb's table has in-frame clones only and misses some. Of a few hundred thousand clones in the sample, over 80% were seen once. This clone was recorded only once. Antigen unknown. Germline-derived CDR1 and CDR2 are SGHTA and FQGTGA. The CDR3 sequence is 15 residues long. Trimming cost V 5 bases and J 10 bases; bases outside gene matches: 13. Findings and limits, study-wide: Some TCR beta chains (about 170 of them) were listed as cytomegalovirus-associated. Most sequenced TCRs were rare (though some public TCRs occurred in many donors). Reportedly, diagnosis of cytomegalovirus status by the classifier showed high specificity and sensitivity.

This TCR derives from a woman in her thirties in good health and CMV-seropositive. Sequenced material: PBMCs. The chain combines TRBV7-3 with TRBJ2-1, with 8 bases aligning to TRBD2. The CDR3 nucleotides read TGTGCCAGCAGCCCAACGGGACAAAGCGGGAGAGAGCAGTTCTTC. Translation: CASSPTGQSGREQFF.